The clone carrying this T cell receptor (beta chain) has only a few counts. Its specificity is not known. V lost 4 bases and J lost 5, with 15 bases in between. The CDR3 contains 15 residues. The germline V gene has CDR1 SGHAT and CDR2 FQNNGV. Treatment in this sample: oral pan-JAK inhibitor, 5-10 mg twice daily. Punch biopsies of lesional scalp, plus peripheral blood, were taken from alopecia areata patients. The data are from a study of CD8+ T cells in alopecia areata. About the research overall: Tofacitinib dosing lasted 6 to 18 months, which was then followed by 6 months off drug. The study, taken as a whole, reports: Baseline CD8+ expansion's link to response remains uncertain, as there was one nonresponder. Many expanded lesional clones persisted in scalp and blood during tofacitinib treatment.

It was cDNA, reverse transcribed from extracted RNA, that served as the sequencing template. Generated by immunoSEQ multiplex PCR, the TCRdb table keeps only in-frame clones and is missing some. The profile shows hundreds of thousands of clones, 58% of them singletons. This clonotype originated in a human donor with alopecia areata. Sequenced material: CD4+ T cells sorted from blood, taken at week 24, from a patient treated with tofacitinib. This chain links TRBV11-2 with TRBJ2-1; maybe TRBD1 (6 bases). The CDR3 reads CASSSLRGQHNEQFF. In DNA, the CDR3 is TGTGCCAGCAGCTCTTTACGCGGACAGCACAATGAGCAGTTCTTC. Filled out from reference TRBV11-2 and TRBJ2-1, the complete variable domain reads EAGVAQSPRYKIIEKRQSVAFWCNPISGHATLYWYQQILGQGPKLLIQFQNNGVVDDSQLPKDRFSAERLKGVDSTLKIQPAKLEDSAVYLCASSSLRGQHNEQFFGPGTRLTVL.